This TCR beta chain is from a study of molecular identifiers for immune sequencing clone quantification. For the study at large: Naive CD8 RNA (around 20,000 or 99,000 cells) was divided into five aliquots, with four sequenced.

Via MiXCR, TCRdb re-called the PCR reads, giving one row per CDR3 protein. The sample consists of just under 650,000 distinct CDR3 sequences, 15% to 20% of them appearing once. V lost 1 base, J lost 8 bases, and 12 bases lay in between. CDR1 SGHRS and CDR2 YFSETQ come from the germline V gene. The CDR3 spans 14 residues. This clonotype was seen many times. No antigen is known for it. Study conclusions and caveats: Among some 910,000 naive cells, as was reported, spiked Jurkat TCR RNA from one cell was detectable. Under 1% of molecules in naive cells, but over 99% of effector molecules, belonged to clones above 20 RNA copies.

Using a CD8+CD4-CCR7+CD45RA+ phenotype, naive CD8 T cells were sorted. The sequence was obtained from a human donor in good health. Some libraries in this study had Jurkat cell RNA spiked in. Sequenced: naive CD8+ T cells from blood, with Jurkat cell RNA spiked in. Sample subset: FACS-sorted CD8+CD4-CCR7+CD45RA+ naive T cells. The chain uses TRBV5-1 and TRBJ1-4, with a weak D call TRBD1 (5 bases). CDR3 sequence (DNA): TGCGCCAGCAGCTTGTTGGCAGGGAACGAAAAACTGTTTTTT. This encodes CASSLLAGNEKLFF. Together with reference TRBV5-1 and TRBJ1-4, the CDR3 gives the full variable domain: KAGVTQTPRYLIKTRGQQVTLSCSPISGHRSVSWYQQTPGQGLQFLFEYFSETQRNKGNFPGRFSGRQFSNSRSEMNVSTLELGDSALYLCASSLLAGNEKLFFGSGTQLSVL.